These 3 T cell receptor beta chains came from one sample sequenced in a study of molecular identifiers for immune sequencing clone quantification. TCRdb re-called the PCR reads through MiXCR, storing one row per CDR3 protein. The data show around 460,000 distinct CDR3 sequences, with around 23% seen just once and roughly 0.79% held by the top ten. The specimen sequenced was naive CD8+ T cells from blood, with Jurkat cell RNA spiked in. As for subset: FACS-sorted CD8+CD4-CCR7+CD45RA+ naive T cells. The receptors originated from a human donor in good health. Some libraries in this study had Jurkat cell RNA spiked in.

This clonotype was picked up a small number of times. Sequence at one end of the junction differs from germline and may be a read error. The rearrangement uses TRBV4-2 and TRBJ1-5, with 8 bases that match TRBD1. This CDR3 spans 16 amino acids. Germline assignment: CDR1 LGHNA and CDR2 YNFKEQ. In nucleotides, the CDR3 is TGTGCCAGCAGCCAAGGGGGACAGGTCTTCGCTCAGCCCCGGCATTTT. This sequence encodes CASSQGGQVFAQPRHF.

This clonotype was observed a handful of times. V usage is TRBV25-1 and J usage is TRBJ1-1; the D is unclear. This CDR3 contains 14 residues. V shed 1 base and J shed 3 bases, with 9 bases lying between them. CDR1 MGHDK and CDR2 SYGVNS come from the germline V gene. The CDR3 here is CASSEFRADTEAFF. The CDR3 DNA sequence: TGTGCCAGCAGTGAATTTAGGGCAGACACTGAAGCTTTCTTT.

This clonotype occurred a few times. The chain has TRBV4-1 and TRBJ2-3; D gene uncertain. The CDR3 is 15 amino acids. The germline V gene has CDR1 MGHRA and CDR2 YSYEKL. V lost 0 bases to trimming and J lost 5 bases, with 12 bases between them. For the CDR3, the DNA is TGCGCCAGCAGCCAAGATAATTTCGGCGGAGATACGCAGTATTTT. Translated, it gives CASSQDNFGGDTQYF.